These 24 T cell receptor beta chains were all obtained from the same sample, sequenced in a study of T cells in Graves' hyperthyroidism and ophthalmopathy. RNA transcripts were the template for amplifying TCR beta CDR3 regions. Researchers ran a first-round RT-PCR on the TCR CDR3 using the HTBI primer set. TCRdb recomputed calls from the multiplex PCR reads with MiXCR, one row per CDR3 protein. The sample lists a few hundred thousand distinct CDR3 sequences, 46% occurring once. The sample consisted of peripheral blood or thyroid tissue (not recorded which). The receptor source for this set is a woman between 18 and 30 years old with Graves' hyperthyroidism.

This clonotype has a count of ten or more. The chain joins TRBV5-1 to TRBJ1-3; D is undetermined. Between the trimmed V and J ends, which lost 3 bases and 0 bases, there was a span of 13 bases. The CDR3 length is 16 residues. Per the germline V gene, CDR1 is SGHRS and CDR2 is YFSETQ. The CDR3: CASSYTGWDSGNTIYF. CDR3 sequence (DNA): TGCGCCAGCAGCTACACCGGTTGGGACTCTGGAAACACCATATATTTT.

This clonotype was observed once. This rearrangement joins TRBV18 to TRBJ1-2; TRBD1 agrees at 7 bases. CDR3 length equals 15 residues. In germline, CDR1 is KGHSH, CDR2 LQKENI. The J segment lost 0 bases and the V segment lost 3 bases, leaving 4 bases of the junction unmatched. CDR3 nucleotides: TGTGCCAGCTCACCGGACAGGTCAGCTAACTATGGCTACACCTTC. Protein sequence: CASSPDRSANYGYTF.

This clonotype was seen just once. CDR3 nucleotide sequence: TGCAGTGCCCAGCGTCGGGATGAGCAGTTCTTC. Translation gives CSAQRRDEQFF. The chain is built from TRBV20-1 and TRBJ2-7; D unclear. The J call may be mistaken, given a closer DNA end match to TRBJ2-1. CDR3 length equals 11 residues. The germline V gene has CDR1 DFQATT and CDR2 SNEGSKA (reference sequence).

This clonotype was recorded at least ten times. The chain has TRBV7-2 and TRBJ1-1; no clear D gene. The CDR3 loop spans 14 amino acids. Germline V gives CDR1 SGHTA, CDR2 FQGNSA. Trimming pared 2 bases from V and 0 bases from J, leaving 7 bases between. This chain's CDR3 is CASSLTALNTEAFF. Here the CDR3 DNA reads TGTGCCAGCAGCTTAACAGCCTTGAACACTGAAGCTTTCTTT.

This clonotype was observed many times. The genes are TRBV20-1 and TRBJ2-7, with D unresolved. The germline CDR1 and CDR2 sequences are DFQATT and SNEGSKA (reference sequence). The V and J ends lost 1 base and 2 bases respectively, with 9 bases between them. This CDR3 has 13 amino acids. CDR3 in DNA: TGCAGTGCTAGAGGGCGTTGGGCCTACGAGCAGTACTTC. It translates to CSARGRWAYEQYF.

This clonotype was found many times. The CDR3 DNA follows: TGTGCCAGCAGCCAATTAGCTCGCACCTACGAGCAGTACTTC. This sequence encodes CASSQLARTYEQYF. This chain joins TRBV14 and TRBJ2-7; D is uncertain. Germline CDR1 is SGHDN and CDR2 is FVKESK. The CDR3 has 14 amino acids. Trimming left V 2 bases short and J 2 bases short, with 10 bases between.

The table lists this clonotype with many counts. The chain couples TRBV12-3 or TRBV12-4 to TRBJ1-2; 8 bases align to TRBD1. With V trimmed by 7 bases and J by 7 bases, 17 bases remained unmatched. CDR3 size: 16 residues. CDR3 protein: CASTTEPDRGGGGYTF. The DNA of the CDR3 is TGTGCCAGCACGACTGAACCCGACAGGGGAGGGGGTGGCTACACCTTC.

The V and J genes are TRBV20-1 and TRBJ2-7; perhaps TRBD2 as D (5 bases). The J call may be wrong; the DNA end is better matched by TRBJ2-1. The CDR3 is made up of 13 amino acids. Germline V gives CDR1 DFQATT, CDR2 SNEGSKA (reference sequence). The CDR3 protein is CSAPRSGFDEQFF. The CDR3 coding sequence is TGCAGTGCTCCAAGATCGGGGTTTGATGAGCAGTTCTTC.

This clonotype appeared a single time. V gene TRBV29-1 combines with J gene TRBJ1-5, with unresolved D. The germline CDR1 and CDR2 sequences are SQVTM and ANQGSEA. This CDR3 is 11 amino acids long. Deletions cut 8 bases from V and 6 bases from J, with 11 bases between. CDR3 residues: CSSRYGQPQHF. The CDR3, as DNA: TGCAGCAGCCGATACGGTCAGCCCCAGCATTTT.

The genes are TRBV29-1 and TRBJ2-7; 11 bases line up with TRBD2. The CDR3 loop spans 13 amino acids. The V segment lost 6 bases and the J segment 7 bases; nucleotides outside the gene matches: 8. Germline V gene sequence: CDR1 SQVTM, CDR2 ANQGSEA. CDR3 residues: CSVLAGEGNEQYF. CDR3 in DNA: TGCAGCGTACTAGCGGGAGAGGGGAATGAGCAGTACTTC.

The rearrangement joins TRBV5-1 to TRBJ1-2, with 7 bases identical to TRBD1. This CDR3 contains 14 residues. Per germline, CDR1 SGHRS and CDR2 YFSETQ. V shed 3 bases and J 3 bases; nucleotides not matched to a gene: 5. CDR3 nucleotide sequence: TGCGCCAGCAGCTCCGACAGGGAAGACTATGGCTACACCTTC. It codes for CASSSDREDYGYTF.

This clonotype was observed many times. The chain is built from TRBV9 and TRBJ2-7; 7 bases match TRBD2. Germline-derived CDR1 and CDR2 are SGDLS and YYNGEE. The CDR3 is 14 residues long. V lost 4 bases, J lost 4 bases, and 8 bases stayed unmatched. The CDR3 bases are TGTGCCAGCAGCCCAGCGGGATTCGGATACGAGCAGTACTTC. It is translated as CASSPAGFGYEQYF.

This clonotype has just a few counts. The CDR3 loop reads CASSQPGHFPYEQYF. The CDR3 DNA follows: TGTGCCAGCTCACAACCGGGACATTTTCCCTACGAGCAGTACTTC. The chain carries TRBV18 and TRBJ2-7; D possibly corresponds to TRBD1 (6 bases). Germline-derived CDR1 and CDR2 are KGHSH and LQKENI. CDR3 length: 15 amino acids. V was clipped by 4 bases and J by 2 bases, with 15 bases between them.

This clonotype appeared many times. V gene TRBV19 combines with J gene TRBJ1-5; 9 bases agree with TRBD1. This CDR3 comprises 15 residues. V trimming: 7 bases; J trimming: 0 bases; junction bases outside the gene matches: 4. In germline, CDR1 is LNHDA, CDR2 SQIVND (reference sequence). CDR3 DNA sequence: TGTGCCAGTACCCTACAGGGGGCTAGCAATCAGCCCCAGCATTTT. Residues: CASTLQGASNQPQHF.

This clonotype was found many times. J is TRBJ2-7 and V is TRBV5-8, with D uncertain. Germline V gives CDR1 SGHTS, CDR2 YDEGEE. The V gene lost 1 base and the J gene lost 3 bases, with 8 bases spanning the gap. The CDR3 loop spans 13 amino acids. CDR3 region: CASSLLGLYEQYF. The CDR3 DNA reads as TGTGCCAGCAGCTTGTTGGGCCTCTACGAGCAGTACTTC.

This clonotype occurred many times. The V call is TRBV25-1, the J call TRBJ1-1; D possibly corresponds to TRBD1 (5 bases). The CDR3 covers 14 residues. Germline-derived CDR1 and CDR2 are MGHDK and SYGVNS. V dropped 4 bases and J dropped 6 bases, with 15 bases sitting between them. The CDR3 spells CASSAGLRRAEAFF. The CDR3 region has the DNA TGTGCCAGCAGTGCGGGACTCAGAAGAGCTGAAGCTTTCTTT.

The chain couples TRBV6-2 or TRBV6-3 to TRBJ2-5; D not resolved. The CDR3 extends over 14 amino acids. The V end lost 0 bases, the J end lost 5 bases, and 10 bases lay between the germline ends. Per the germline V gene, CDR1 is MNHEY and CDR2 is SVGEGT. CDR3 DNA sequence: TGTGCCAGCAGTTACTCGTGGGGTCCCGAGACCCAGTACTTC. Encoded protein: CASSYSWGPETQYF.

V and J are TRBV7-7 and TRBJ2-5; 10 nucleotides line up with TRBD2. CDR1 SSHAT and CDR2 FNYEAQ come from the germline V gene (reference sequence). There are 12 residues in the CDR3. With V trimmed by 9 bases and J by 5 bases, 3 bases remained unmatched. The CDR3 DNA sequence: TGTGCCAGACTAGCGGGATTGGAGACCCAGTACTTC. This gives the protein CARLAGLETQYF.

The V call is TRBV24-1, the J call TRBJ2-7; TRBD1 aligns across 9 bases. CDR3 size: 14 residues. The trim removed 6 bases at V and 4 bases at J, leaving 6 bases unmatched. Germline values: CDR1 KGHDR, CDR2 SFDVKD. The CDR3 DNA is TGTGCCACCAGTATTTCGGGACAGGGTTACGAGCAGTACTTC. The encoded protein is CATSISGQGYEQYF.

The rearrangement joins TRBV7-9 to TRBJ1-5; no clear D gene. The DNA end lines up better with TRBJ2-3; the J call may be wrong. Germline V CDR1 and CDR2: SEHNR, FQNEAQ (reference sequence). The length of the CDR3 is 15 residues. CDR3 protein: CASSLRVGRTDTQYF. The CDR3 DNA reads as TGTGCCAGCAGCTTACGGGTCGGTCGGACAGATACGCAGTATTTT.

The gene calls are TRBV29-1 and TRBJ1-1, with 9 bases lining up with TRBD1. J was trimmed by 0 bases and V by 8 bases; bases with no gene match: 4. Germline CDR1 reads SQVTM; CDR2 reads ANQGSEA. The CDR3 is 13 amino acids. This CDR3 reads CSLRQGVNTEAFF. CDR3 in DNA: TGCAGCTTGCGACAGGGGGTGAACACTGAAGCTTTCTTT.

This chain links TRBV7-3 with TRBJ1-1, with TRBD1 matching over 9 bases. This CDR3 comprises 13 residues. J gave up 7 bases and V 5 bases, and 5 bases lay outside the gene matches. Looked up from germline, CDR1 is SGHTA and CDR2 is FQGTGA. Here the CDR3 reads CASSHGQGSEAFF. In DNA form, the CDR3 reads TGTGCCAGCAGCCACGGACAGGGGAGTGAAGCTTTCTTT.

A word on this clonotype: This may stem from a read error, because a much larger clone lies one nucleotide away. This chain links TRBV12-3 or TRBV12-4 with TRBJ1-5, with TRBD1 as a possible D gene (5 bases). The CDR3 covers 13 residues. The CDR3: CPSSLRGIEPQHF. In DNA form, the CDR3 reads TGTCCCAGCAGTTTGAGGGGAATTGAGCCCCAGCATTTT.

The chain uses TRBV6-4 and TRBJ1-1, with D uncertain. The CDR3 spans 14 residues. Trimming pared 6 bases from V and 1 base from J, leaving 12 bases between. Germline loops: CDR1 MRHNA, CDR2 SNTAGT. The CDR3: CASRLFFWNTEAFF. The CDR3 bases are TGTGCCAGCAGACTATTCTTTTGGAACACTGAAGCTTTCTTT.